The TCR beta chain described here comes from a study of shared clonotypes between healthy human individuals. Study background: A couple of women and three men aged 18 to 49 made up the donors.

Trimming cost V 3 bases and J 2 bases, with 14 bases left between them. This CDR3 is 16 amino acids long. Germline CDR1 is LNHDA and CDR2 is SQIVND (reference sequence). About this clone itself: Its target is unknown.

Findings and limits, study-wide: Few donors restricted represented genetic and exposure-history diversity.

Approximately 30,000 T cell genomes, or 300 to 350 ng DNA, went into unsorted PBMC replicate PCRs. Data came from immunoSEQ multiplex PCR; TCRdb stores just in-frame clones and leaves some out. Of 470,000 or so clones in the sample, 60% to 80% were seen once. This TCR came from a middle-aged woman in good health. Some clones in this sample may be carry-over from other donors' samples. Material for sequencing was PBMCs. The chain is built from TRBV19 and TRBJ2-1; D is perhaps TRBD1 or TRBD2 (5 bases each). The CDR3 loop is CASSISGGIPYNEQFF. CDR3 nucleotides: TGTGCCAGTAGTATCAGTGGGGGAATTCCCTACAATGAGCAGTTCTTC.